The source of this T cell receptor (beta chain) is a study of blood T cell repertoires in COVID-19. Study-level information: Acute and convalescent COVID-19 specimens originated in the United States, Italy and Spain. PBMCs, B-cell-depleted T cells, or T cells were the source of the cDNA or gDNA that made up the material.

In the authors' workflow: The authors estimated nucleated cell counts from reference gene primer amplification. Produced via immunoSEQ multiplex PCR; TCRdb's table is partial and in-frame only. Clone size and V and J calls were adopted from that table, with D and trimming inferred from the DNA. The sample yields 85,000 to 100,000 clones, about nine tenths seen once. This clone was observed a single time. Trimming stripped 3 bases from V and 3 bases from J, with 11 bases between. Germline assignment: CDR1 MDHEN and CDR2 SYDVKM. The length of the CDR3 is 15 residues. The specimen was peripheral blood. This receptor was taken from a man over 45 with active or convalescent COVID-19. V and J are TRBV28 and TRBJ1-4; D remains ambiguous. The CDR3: CASSLSGTANEKLFF. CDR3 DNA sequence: TGTGCCAGCAGTTTGTCGGGAACGGCTAATGAAAAACTGTTTTTT.